The rows below give T cell receptor beta chains drawn from one sample of a study of blood T cell repertoires in COVID-19. Sequencing was performed with immunoSEQ multiplex PCR; in TCRdb, only in-frame clones are kept and a portion is missing. Of hundreds of thousands of clones in the sample, 87% are singletons; the top ten hold around 3%. Sequencing was carried out using peripheral blood. All receptors come from a man aged 18 to 29 with active or convalescent COVID-19. CDR3s include the opening cysteine and the closing phenylalanine or tryptophan. Each record gives: J gene, V gene, clone size, CDR3 length, CDR3 protein. Size values are once, few and many counts, or a class for expanded clones, and some rows have none.

TRBJ1-2 TRBV6-5 NA 12 CASRRTGYGYTF
TRBJ1-5 TRBV6-1 NA 15 CASSEAGGDNQPQHF
TRBJ2-1 TRBV10-3 NA 16 CAISELSRGNYNEQFF
TRBJ2-7 TRBV5-6 NA 15 CASSPTGLVSYEQYF
TRBJ1-1 TRBV5-4 NA 12 CASSLDDSLAFF
TRBJ1-1 TRBV6-2/TRBV6-3 NA 16 CASSINLWTFGTEAFF
TRBJ1-2 TRBV11-2 NA 16 CASSLAKGAAAGGYTF
TRBJ1-4 TRBV19 NA 15 CASRSTGTGNEKLFF
TRBJ1-3 TRBV6-5 NA 14 CASRPGVTGNTIYF
TRBJ2-1 TRBV5-1 NA 16 CASSSLGLAGDTEQFF
TRBJ1-5 TRBV5-6 NA 14 CASTSTGSNQPQHF
TRBJ2-5 TRBV19 NA 17 CASSKHPGTGGPETQYF
TRBJ2-7 TRBV18 once 12 CASSSTSYEQYF
TRBJ2-3 TRBV9 NA 18 CASSVGTSGGAGSDTQYF
TRBJ2-1 TRBV10-3 once 14 CAISPPSSYNEQFF
TRBJ2-3 TRBV14 NA 14 CASSPGLPTDTQYF